The 31 T cell receptor beta chains given below trace back to one sample, sequenced in a study of cytomegalovirus exposure and HLA in healthy donors. Primers: 60 Vbeta forward and 13 Jbeta reverse. Sequenced by immunoSEQ multiplex PCR; TCRdb stores in-frame clones only, minus some. The sample consists of 65,000 to 70,000 clones, roughly 79% of them appearing once. Sequenced sample: PBMCs. Receptor source: a man between 50 and 59 years old in good health and CMV-seronegative.

The chain couples TRBV4-1 to TRBJ2-7, with 11 bases lining up with TRBD2. V trimming: 0 bases; J trimming: 1 base; junction bases outside the gene matches: 11. From germline, CDR1 is MGHRA and CDR2 YSYEKL. The CDR3 contains 19 residues. CDR3 region: CASSQDWTGTSGKSYEQYF. The CDR3 DNA sequence: TGCGCCAGCAGCCAAGATTGGACCGGGACTAGCGGCAAATCCTACGAGCAGTACTTC.

The V gene is TRBV5-6, the J gene TRBJ2-7; D is undetermined. CDR1 is SGHDT, CDR2 YYEEEE, per germline. The CDR3 spans 15 residues. The ends were cut back, 2 bases at V and 3 bases at J, with 15 bases in the middle. This chain's CDR3 is CASSFYRTTYYEQYF. As DNA, the CDR3 is TGTGCCAGCAGCTTCTACAGAACGACCTACTACGAGCAGTACTTC.

V usage is TRBV25-1 and J usage is TRBJ2-2; the D gene is possibly TRBD1 (5 bases). V lost 8 bases to trimming and J lost 4 bases, with 14 bases between them. The germline gives CDR1 MGHDK, CDR2 SYGVNS. The CDR3 length is 14 residues. The CDR3 DNA reads as TGTGCCAGCCATCAGGGTTCTGGCACCGGGGAGCTGTTTTTT. The encoded protein is CASHQGSGTGELFF.

V usage is TRBV19 and J usage is TRBJ1-5; the D gene is possibly TRBD1 (6 bases). Germline CDR1 is LNHDA and CDR2 is SQIVND (reference sequence). There are 14 residues in the CDR3. Trimming took 4 bases from V and 3 from J, leaving 10 bases between them. The CDR3 here is CASSTTGTNQPQHF. In DNA, the CDR3 is TGTGCCAGTAGTACAACAGGGACCAATCAGCCCCAGCATTTT.

J is TRBJ2-5 and V is TRBV9; 8 bases line up with TRBD1. Germline assignment: CDR1 SGDLS and CDR2 YYNGEE. The CDR3 has 16 amino acids. Unmatched junction bases numbered 6, after V lost 0 bases and J lost 2 bases. The CDR3 spells CASSVAIRTGQETQYF. In DNA form, the CDR3 reads TGTGCCAGCAGCGTAGCTATCCGGACAGGGCAAGAGACCCAGTACTTC. Full variable domain (remainder filled in from reference TRBV9 and TRBJ2-5): DSGVTQTPKHLITATGQRVTLRCSPRSGDLSVYWYQQSLDQGLQFLIQYYNGEERAKGNILERFSAQQFPDLHSELNLSSLELGDSALYFCASSVAIRTGQETQYFGPGTRLLVL.

This sequence joins TRBV5-4 and TRBJ2-1, with TRBD2 matching 7 bases. CDR3 length equals 14 residues. Germline V gene data show CDR1 as SGHNT and CDR2 as YYREEE (reference sequence). With 0 bases clipped from V and 5 bases from J, the junction kept 2 bases outside the gene matches. CDR3 loop: CASSLGGGDNEQFF. The CDR3 region has the DNA TGTGCCAGCAGCTTGGGGGGAGGGGACAATGAGCAGTTCTTC.

The sample holds a few counts of this clone. The chain's CDR3 is CASSLQGFTEAFF. The CDR3 DNA reads TGTGCCAGCAGCCTACAGGGTTTCACTGAAGCTTTCTTT. This chain joins TRBV7-8 and TRBJ1-1; possible D gene TRBD1, 6 bases. The CDR3 loop spans 13 amino acids. In germline, CDR1 is SGHVS, CDR2 FQNEAQ. The V end lost 5 bases, the J end lost 4 bases, and 11 bases lay between the germline ends.

V gene TRBV9 combines with J gene TRBJ2-2; tentative D call: TRBD2 (7 bases). The V gene lost 3 bases and the J gene lost 4 bases, with 13 bases spanning the gap. This CDR3 has 15 amino acids. Germline CDR1 reads SGDLS; CDR2 reads YYNGEE. The CDR3 DNA reads as TGTGCCAGCAGCGAGGGGGGGCCAGGCACCGGGGAGCTGTTTTTT. It encodes CASSEGGPGTGELFF.

J is TRBJ1-6 and V is TRBV4-2; 8 bases are shared with TRBD1. Losses at the gene ends were 0 bases for V and 7 bases for J; bases not matched to a gene: 5. This CDR3 spans 16 amino acids. Per germline, CDR1 LGHNA and CDR2 YNFKEQ. The CDR3 nucleotides are TGTGCCAGCAGCCAAGAAACGACAGGGGTAAATTCACCCCTCCACTTT. Translating gives CASSQETTGVNSPLHF.

The chain has TRBV30 and TRBJ1-1; D remains unclear. The CDR3 runs to 12 residues. V dropped 3 bases and J dropped 8 bases, with 13 bases sitting between them. The germline gives CDR1 GTSNPN, CDR2 SVGIG (reference sequence). For the CDR3, the DNA is TGTGCCTGGAGCCAGTCAGGCTTCGAAGCTTTCTTT. Translating gives CAWSQSGFEAFF. The full variable domain, rest sourced from reference TRBV30 and TRBJ1-1, is SQTIHQWPATLVQPVGSPLSLECTVEGTSNPNLYWYRQAAGRGLQLLFYSVGIGQISSEVPQNLSASRPQDRQFILSSKKLLLSDSGFYLCAWSQSGFEAFFGQGTRLTVV.

This chain uses TRBV9 with TRBJ2-5; 7 bases fit TRBD2. The germline V gene has CDR1 SGDLS and CDR2 YYNGEE. The CDR3 is made up of 15 amino acids. Trimming at V came to 4 bases and at J to 2 bases, leaving 8 bases not matched to a gene. CDR3 bases: TGTGCCAGCAGCTCCCTCCTCGGGGGGCAAGAGACCCAGTACTTC. This encodes CASSSLLGGQETQYF. The full variable domain, rest sourced from reference TRBV9 and TRBJ2-5, is DSGVTQTPKHLITATGQRVTLRCSPRSGDLSVYWYQQSLDQGLQFLIQYYNGEERAKGNILERFSAQQFPDLHSELNLSSLELGDSALYFCASSSLLGGQETQYFGPGTRLLVL.

The genes are TRBV30 and TRBJ2-7; D remains ambiguous. V lost 1 base to trimming and J lost 2 bases, with 15 bases between them. Germline-derived CDR1 and CDR2 are GTSNPN and SVGIG (reference sequence). The CDR3 extends over 15 amino acids. In nucleotides, the CDR3 is TGTGCCTGGAGTGCGCACACCCTGGGCACCTACGAGCAGTACTTC. It encodes CAWSAHTLGTYEQYF. The full variable domain, with the rest looked up from reference TRBV30 and TRBJ2-7, is SQTIHQWPATLVQPVGSPLSLECTVEGTSNPNLYWYRQAAGRGLQLLFYSVGIGQISSEVPQNLSASRPQDRQFILSSKKLLLSDSGFYLCAWSAHTLGTYEQYFGPGTRLTVT.

The J gene is TRBJ1-5, the V gene TRBV28; no reliable D call. The CDR3 totals 15 residues. V dropped 5 bases and J dropped 3 bases, with 14 bases sitting between them. CDR1 MDHEN and CDR2 SYDVKM come from the germline V gene. CDR3 nucleotides: TGTGCCAGCAGTAAGCCCGGGATTGTCAATCAGCCCCAGCATTTT. Protein sequence: CASSKPGIVNQPQHF.

The chain uses TRBV5-5 and TRBJ1-2, with no clear D. CDR1 is SGHKS and CDR2 is YYEKEE in the germline V gene (reference sequence). This CDR3 region has 13 residues. V was cut by 6 bases and J by 4 bases, with 13 bases left in between. The CDR3 region is CASTPDGSYGYTF. CDR3 nucleotides: TGTGCCAGCACGCCCGACGGGAGCTATGGCTACACCTTC.

V and J are TRBV2 and TRBJ1-5; possible D gene TRBD1, 6 bases. The CDR3 is made up of 15 amino acids. V shed 3 bases and J shed 6 bases, with 15 bases lying between them. CDR1 and CDR2 (germline): SNHLY, FYNNEI. The CDR3 DNA is TGTGCCAGCAGTGAGGAAAGGCAGGGGAGTCAGCCCCAGCATTTT. Amino acid sequence: CASSEERQGSQPQHF.

The V call is TRBV20-1, the J call TRBJ1-1, with TRBD1 as a possible D gene (5 bases). Germline V gene sequence: CDR1 DFQATT, CDR2 SNEGSKA (reference sequence). Trimming pared 6 bases from V and 6 bases from J, leaving 8 bases between. The CDR3 extends over 10 amino acids. CDR3 DNA sequence: TGCAGTGCAGGGGAGGCTGAAGCTTTCTTT. Translation: CSAGEAEAFF.

This chain connects TRBV20-1 to TRBJ1-1; D not resolved. V was shortened by 7 bases and J by 7 bases, with 13 bases between the two germline ends. In germline, CDR1 is DFQATT, CDR2 SNEGSKA (reference sequence). This CDR3 region has 11 residues. DNA for the CDR3: TGCAGTGGCACATCACAGTTTGAAGCTTTCTTT. This codes for CSGTSQFEAFF.

This clone was seen more than once but under ten times. The CDR3 coding sequence is TGTGCCAGCAGCTTGGCCTTCGATTTAGCGGGAGCGAGTCCAGATACGCAGTATTTT. Residues: CASSLAFDLAGASPDTQYF. The chain carries TRBV5-6 and TRBJ2-3; 9 bases line up with TRBD2. The CDR3 runs to 19 residues. Germline CDR1 is SGHDT and CDR2 is YYEEEE. V gave up 0 bases and J gave up 4 bases; unmatched junction bases: 15.

This sequence joins TRBV19 and TRBJ1-4, with 7 nucleotides matching TRBD1. V gave up 7 bases and J gave up 8 bases; unmatched junction bases: 10. Germline CDR1 is LNHDA and CDR2 is SQIVND (reference sequence). This CDR3 has 14 residues. In nucleotides, the CDR3 is TGTGCCAGTACCAAGTCACAGGGGTTAGAAAAACTGTTTTTT. The encoded protein is CASTKSQGLEKLFF.

The V call is TRBV29-1, the J call TRBJ2-5; possibly TRBD1 for D (5 bases). The tail of the sequence fits TRBJ2-7 better, so the J call may be wrong. CDR1 and CDR2 (germline): SQVTM, ANQGSEA. The CDR3 totals 12 residues. CDR3 region: CSVRQNPYEQYF. CDR3 bases: TGCAGCGTAAGACAGAATCCCTACGAGCAGTACTTC.

With regard to this clone: Other DNA sequences from this sample encode an identical CDR3 as well. The V gene is TRBV5-6, the J gene TRBJ2-1, with 12 bases matching TRBD2. The germline V gene encodes CDR1 SGHDT and CDR2 YYEEEE. The CDR3 spans 16 residues. J gave up 3 bases and V 6 bases, and 7 bases lay outside the gene matches. In nucleotides, the CDR3 is TGTGCCAGCACCTCTTGGGGACTAGCGGGCTACAATGAGCAGTTCTTC. It yields the protein CASTSWGLAGYNEQFF.

V usage is TRBV6-4 and J usage is TRBJ2-1; 16 bases line up with TRBD2. J gave up 6 bases and V 5 bases, and 4 bases lay outside the gene matches. The germline V gene has CDR1 MRHNA and CDR2 SNTAGT. The CDR3 loop spans 16 amino acids. As DNA, the CDR3 is TGTGCCAGCAGTTCCGGGACTAGCGGGGGGGTCAATGAGCAGTTCTTC. Translation: CASSSGTSGGVNEQFF.

The chain joins TRBV5-1 to TRBJ2-5; 7 bases are shared with TRBD1. V lost 5 bases and J lost 7; bases outside the gene matches: 11. The CDR3 loop spans 14 amino acids. CDR1 SGHRS and CDR2 YFSETQ come from the germline V gene. Written as DNA, the CDR3 is TGCGCCAGCAGTCTAGACGAGGGGGCTGGGACCCAGTACTTC. Its translation: CASSLDEGAGTQYF.

V and J are TRBV28 and TRBJ2-1; TRBD2 is a possible D gene (7 bases). In germline, CDR1 is MDHEN, CDR2 SYDVKM. The V and J ends lost 7 bases and 0 bases respectively, with 10 bases between them. The CDR3 consists of 14 residues. The CDR3 DNA reads as TGTGCCAGCAAGGGAGGGGGCTCCTACAATGAGCAGTTCTTC. It specifies CASKGGGSYNEQFF.

The chain recombines TRBV7-8 with TRBJ1-2, with TRBD1 matching 8 bases. This CDR3 spans 15 amino acids. Unmatched junction bases numbered 4, after V lost 1 base and J lost 3 bases. Germline loops: CDR1 SGHVS, CDR2 FQNEAQ. The CDR3 nucleotides read TGTGCCAGCAGCTTAGGAGCAGGGGGCGACTATGGCTACACCTTC. The encoded protein is CASSLGAGGDYGYTF.

With respect to this clone: This is likely a read error, given that the CDR3 carries no conserved phenylalanine or tryptophan at its end. The chain links TRBV7-3 to TRBJ1-1; D uncertain. This CDR3 has 13 residues. Germline V CDR1 and CDR2: SGHTA, FQGTGA. The V end was cut by 5 bases, the J end by 3 bases, with 10 bases between. CDR3 nucleotide sequence: TGTGCCAGCAGCCTCACAGCATACACTGAAGCTTTCGTT. Translation: CASSLTAYTEAFV.

V and J are TRBV5-5 and TRBJ2-7, with 8 bases that match TRBD2. The CDR3 length is 16 residues. With V trimmed by 0 bases and J by 5 bases, 10 bases remained unmatched. Germline V lookup: CDR1 SGHKS, CDR2 YYEKEE (reference sequence). In DNA form, the CDR3 reads TGTGCCAGCAGCTTGGTGGTCGTTAGCGGGACCCACGAGCAGTACTTC. Translation: CASSLVVVSGTHEQYF.

This chain connects TRBV18 to TRBJ2-3; 7 bases are shared with TRBD2. V lost 2 bases, J lost 4 bases, and 0 bases stayed unmatched. Germline CDR1 reads KGHSH; CDR2 reads LQKENI. The CDR3 totals 13 residues. CDR3 protein: CASSPAGADTQYF. CDR3 sequence (DNA): TGTGCCAGCTCACCAGCGGGAGCAGATACGCAGTATTTT. Full variable domain (rest looked up from reference TRBV18 and TRBJ2-3): NAGVMQNPRHLVRRRGQEARLRCSPMKGHSHVYWYRQLPEEGLKFMVYLQKENIIDESGMPKERFSAEFPKEGPSILRIQQVVRGDSAAYFCASSPAGADTQYFGPGTRLTVL.

V usage is TRBV30 and J usage is TRBJ1-2; no clear D gene. The CDR3 contains 10 residues. Per germline, CDR1 GTSNPN and CDR2 SVGIG (reference sequence). V lost 5 bases, J lost 4 bases, and 5 bases lay in between. Written as DNA, the CDR3 is TGTGCCTGGTCTCTCTATGGCTACACCTTC. It yields the protein CAWSLYGYTF.

V usage is TRBV5-1 and J usage is TRBJ2-1; the D is unclear. V was pared by 1 base and J by 7 bases, with 9 bases between. The CDR3 spans 13 residues. In germline, CDR1 is SGHRS, CDR2 YFSETQ. The DNA of the CDR3 is TGCGCCAGCAGCTTGACAGTGGTTAATGAGCAGTTCTTC. It codes for CASSLTVVNEQFF.

In this sample, this clone turned up a few times. The rearrangement joins TRBV11-2 to TRBJ2-7, with 8 nucleotides matching TRBD1. Unmatched junction bases numbered 2, after V lost 0 bases and J lost 4 bases. The V gene's germline CDR1 is SGHAT and CDR2 FQNNGV. The CDR3 is made up of 14 amino acids. CDR3 in amino acids: CASSLDRGPYEQYF. CDR3 nucleotide sequence: TGTGCCAGCAGCTTAGACAGGGGGCCGTACGAGCAGTACTTC.